These 21 T cell receptor beta chains originate from one sample sequenced in a study of CXCR3-negative and CXCR3-positive naive CD8 T cells. 5' RACE that incorporated UMI labels was used to prepare the TRB cDNA libraries. TCRdb re-called the 5' RACE reads and shows each CDR3 protein once, DNA omitted. This listing includes around 63,000 distinct CDR3 sequences. Regarding the study as a whole: Hydrophobicity of TRB CDR3s was greater in CXCR3-positive naive cells than in CXCR3-negative naive cells.

Which antigens these TCRs recognize remains unknown. The source material was naive CXCR3+ CD8+ T cells from blood. Subset denoted: CD45RO-CCR7+CD27+CD95- naive CD8+ T cells expressing CXCR3 (TNR3+). These TCRs come from a human donor in good health. Some clones in this sample may be carry-over from other donors' samples.

J is TRBJ2-2 and V is TRBV7-9. In germline, CDR1 is SEHNR, CDR2 FQNEAQ (reference sequence). The CDR3 runs 14 residues. CDR3 loop: CASSLRQNTGELFF.

The chain links TRBV29-1 to TRBJ1-2; the D gene TCRdb calls, TRBD1, cannot be checked with no DNA. Germline assignment: CDR1 SQVTM and CDR2 ANQGSEA. The CDR3 contains 12 residues. CDR3 residues: CSVEQGDYGYTF.

This rearrangement joins TRBV29-1 to TRBJ2-6. The CDR3 length is 14 residues. Germline V lookup: CDR1 SQVTM, CDR2 ANQGSEA. CDR3 sequence: CSVKLSSGANVLTF.

The J gene is TRBJ2-5, the V gene TRBV7-3; TCRdb gives TRBD1 as the D gene, but with no DNA this cannot be confirmed. CDR1 and CDR2 (germline): SGHTA, FQGTGA. This CDR3 region has 15 residues. The chain's CDR3 is CASSWAGGQSETQYF.

The chain employs TRBV7-3 and TRBJ2-2. Germline assignment: CDR1 SGHTA and CDR2 FQGTGA. The CDR3 totals 14 residues. Here the CDR3 reads CASSLVVNTGELFF.

This rearrangement joins TRBV6-5 to TRBJ2-5. Germline loops: CDR1 MNHEY, CDR2 SVGAGI. This CDR3 has 14 residues. This CDR3 reads CASSPRSVGETQYF.

This CDR3 is CASSYQGVWPNTEAFF. The chain is built from TRBV28 and TRBJ1-1; TCRdb names TRBD1, which stays unverified in the absence of DNA. The CDR3 covers 16 residues. CDR1 and CDR2 (germline): MDHEN, SYDVKM.

CDR3 residues: CAWSPGHYEQYF. The chain recombines TRBV30 with TRBJ2-7; the TCRdb D gene call, TRBD1, has no DNA to confirm it. CDR1 is GTSNPN and CDR2 is SVGIG in the germline V gene (reference sequence). The CDR3 consists of 12 residues. The full variable domain, with the rest looked up from reference TRBV30 and TRBJ2-7, is SQTIHQWPATLVQPVGSPLSLECTVEGTSNPNLYWYRQAAGRGLQLLFYSVGIGQISSEVPQNLSASRPQDRQFILSSKKLLLSDSGFYLCAWSPGHYEQYFGPGTRLTVT.

This chain links TRBV29-1 with TRBJ2-7. Germline V gene lookup returns CDR1 SQVTM and CDR2 ANQGSEA. This CDR3 is built from 12 residues. CDR3 protein: CSVEDKPYEQYF.

J is TRBJ2-7 and V is TRBV29-1; TCRdb indicates TRBD1, and absent DNA this call remains unverified. Germline lookup yields CDR1 SQVTM and CDR2 ANQGSEA. The CDR3 is 14 amino acids. The CDR3 reads CSEKSGTGGDEQYF.

This sequence joins TRBV12-5 and TRBJ1-1; absent DNA, TCRdb's TRBD1 call cannot be checked. The germline CDR1 and CDR2 sequences are LGHNT and FRNRAP. The CDR3 sequence is 15 residues long. The CDR3 protein is CASGLAQGRNTEAFF.

This chain links TRBV4-1 with TRBJ2-1; absent DNA, TCRdb's TRBD2 call cannot be checked. The germline V gene has CDR1 MGHRA and CDR2 YSYEKL. The CDR3 spans 15 residues. The CDR3: CASSRTSGVYNEQFF.

The chain has TRBV6-6 and TRBJ1-1; TCRdb designates TRBD1, a call that cannot be tested without DNA. Germline-derived CDR1 and CDR2 are MNHNY and SVGAGI (reference sequence). The CDR3 runs 12 residues. CDR3 amino acids: CASRETGAEAFF.

The rearrangement links TRBV29-1 to TRBJ2-1; TCRdb's D call of TRBD2 is untestable without DNA. CDR3 size: 14 residues. In germline, CDR1 is SQVTM, CDR2 ANQGSEA. CDR3 sequence: CSILAGPSYNEQFF.

The CDR3 sequence is CSVDAGGIADTQYF. The chain links TRBV29-1 to TRBJ2-3; TCRdb outputs TRBD2, but without DNA this stays unchecked. CDR3 size: 14 residues. Germline CDR1 reads SQVTM; CDR2 reads ANQGSEA.

V gene TRBV6-5 combines with J gene TRBJ2-3; TCRdb returns TRBD1, unconfirmable since there is no DNA. Germline V gene lookup returns CDR1 MNHEY and CDR2 SVGAGI. CDR3 length: 11 amino acids. CDR3 sequence: CASTYGTHLYF.

The chain couples TRBV5-5 to TRBJ1-5; as DNA is missing, the TRBD1 call by TCRdb cannot be tested. The CDR3 extends over 17 amino acids. Germline-derived CDR1 and CDR2 are SGHKS and YYEKEE (reference sequence). The CDR3 sequence is CASSSQIGTGYGQPQHF.

The CDR3 is CASSSSGGVDETQYF. The chain carries TRBV7-8 and TRBJ2-5; the D call from TCRdb, TRBD2, cannot be confirmed without DNA. Germline V gives CDR1 SGHVS, CDR2 FQNEAQ. This CDR3 region has 15 residues.

This chain uses TRBV20-1 with TRBJ2-7; TCRdb's D gene call, TRBD2, goes unchecked for lack of DNA. Per germline, CDR1 DFQATT and CDR2 SNEGSKA (reference sequence). The CDR3 covers 12 residues. This CDR3 reads CSAGDYGYEQYF.

This sequence joins TRBV29-1 and TRBJ2-1; TCRdb returns TRBD1, unconfirmable since there is no DNA. The CDR3 is 13 amino acids. Germline V CDR1 and CDR2: SQVTM, ANQGSEA. CDR3 residues: CSSGQGDYNEQFF.

The chain carries TRBV7-9 and TRBJ2-7. The germline V gene encodes CDR1 SEHNR and CDR2 FQNEAQ (reference sequence). This CDR3 contains 14 residues. The chain's CDR3 is CASSLTYAPYEQYF.